The entry that follows covers one TCR beta chain sequence. Its antigen remains undetermined. From each donor, a roughly 2.7 ml peripheral blood sample was collected into PAXgene tubes and stored at -80 degrees C. Without any T cell sorting, total RNA was extracted from whole blood using the PAXgene blood miRNA kit on an automated QIAcube. Peripheral blood from monozygotic twin pairs who were concordant or discordant for inflammatory bowel disease underwent deep TCRalpha and TCRbeta repertoire profiling using unique molecular barcoding. Smoking habits were recorded for all twin pairs, and individuals were classified as current, former or never smokers. The data stem from a study of monozygotic twins with inflammatory bowel disease (dated by TCRdb to the late 2010s). The study in broad terms: The full study comprised 30 or so monozygotic twin pairs: nine German pairs (four IBD-concordant, five IBD-discordant) and 19 IBD-discordant Danish pairs. The search for disease-associated traits relied mainly on comparing, within discordant pairs, IBD patients with their genetically identical healthy co-twins. Each individual had, on average, about 151 000 unique TCRalpha sequences and 181 000 unique TCRbeta sequences available for analysis.

What the study reported, not specific to this receptor: Because patients were on differing immunosuppressive treatments, the repertoires may have picked up extra background noise and inter-individual variability. IBD patients had lower TCRbeta repertoire diversity, measured by the inverse Simpson index, than their healthy co-twins. The results gave no support for a single strong signal or clonotype linked to IBD. No difference in repertoire similarity was observed between concordant and discordant twins, possibly owing to limited statistical power. Distinction between different T cell subtypes could not be achieved in the analysis. IBD patients shared fewer clonotypes with other individuals than healthy twins did, most markedly in patients showing signs of disease activity.

The germline V gene supplies CDR1 MGHRA and CDR2 YSYEKL. The CDR3 sequence holds 16 residues, the cysteine and phenylalanine included. DNA is not recorded here. The library came from 5' RACE. The input for every TCR library was 3,500 to 4,500 ng of total RNA. For each sample, cDNA synthesis was carried out in eight separate reactions using SMARTScribe reverse transcriptase. Unique molecular identifiers containing a 6-nucleotide sample barcode were introduced through template switching during cDNA synthesis. TCRalpha and TCRbeta cDNA was amplified in two nested PCRs of roughly 16 and 10 cycles, and bead purification was carried out after each PCR. Before amplification, cDNA was treated with uracil DNA-glycosylase and purified using the QIAquick PCR purification kit. The second PCR added Illumina TruSeq-compatible adapters along with sample-specific barcodes. Library quality and concentration were checked on TapeStation and Qubit, and libraries were pooled at around 4.7 ng each. Sequencing of the pooled libraries was done on an Illumina HiSeq2500 single-index Rapid Run using custom sequencing primers and 2 x 100 bp reads. From the authors' description of their analysis: MiGEC version 1.2.6 was used for UMI-based consensus assembly, which corrected PCR and sequencing errors. V(D)J alignment, clonotype assembly and CDR3 extraction were performed with MiXCR version 2.1.1. To normalise gene usage, clonotype sharing and MAIT/NKT TCR abundance, the top 1000, 10 000 and 20 000 clonotypes in each sample were analysed. Diversity was computed as the inverse Simpson index with the vegan R package after downsampling to 27 000 UMIs. Paired Mann-Whitney U tests on discordant twin pairs were used, with Benjamini-Hochberg multiple-testing correction. One entry per CDR3 protein sequence results from the TCRdb reprocessing of the reads, with DNA left out. Clone size and V and J calls follow TCRdb, not the original study. The sample table records 400,000 to 500,000 distinct CDR3 sequences. The ten largest account for less than 2.5% of the sample.

Input material: blood. This clonotype originated in a human donor with ulcerative colitis or Crohn's disease, or a healthy co-twin of an affected twin (not recorded which). The chain joins TRBV4-1 to TRBJ2-7; TCRdb names TRBD2, which stays unverified in the absence of DNA. The CDR3 sequence is CASSQGTSRLAGEQYF.